The 23 T cell receptor beta chains below all came from one sample that was sequenced in a study of blood T cell repertoires in COVID-19. Sequencing was performed with immunoSEQ multiplex PCR; in TCRdb, only in-frame clones are kept and a portion is missing. Counted here are tens of thousands of clones, approximately 90% occurring once; the ten biggest clones make up 10% to 15%. Specimen: peripheral blood. The receptors stem from an older man with active or convalescent COVID-19.

This clone was counted once. The rearrangement uses TRBV7-2 and TRBJ2-1; 8 nucleotides match TRBD2. CDR1 is SGHTA, CDR2 FQGNSA, per germline. CDR3 length: 16 residues. V lost 5 bases and J lost 4; bases outside the gene matches: 10. CDR3 protein: CASSPRWAGGYNEQFF. CDR3 in DNA: TGTGCCAGCAGCCCGCGTTGGGCGGGGGGTTACAATGAGCAGTTCTTC.

The V gene is TRBV5-1, the J gene TRBJ2-5; 7 positions match TRBD2. The V segment lost 2 bases and the J segment 5 bases; nucleotides outside the gene matches: 6. This CDR3 spans 14 amino acids. Per germline, CDR1 SGHRS and CDR2 YFSETQ. The CDR3 DNA follows: TGCGCCAGCAGCTTCCTGGTGGGGGGGGAGACCCAGTACTTC. It encodes CASSFLVGGETQYF.

The J gene is TRBJ2-1, the V gene TRBV11-2; TRBD2 agrees at 7 bases. Per germline, CDR1 SGHAT and CDR2 FQNNGV. Trimming took 5 bases from V and 6 from J; bases not matched to a gene: 4. CDR3 length equals 13 residues. CDR3 DNA sequence: TGTGCCAGCAGCCTCGGGACTACCAATGAGCAGTTCTTC. Amino acid sequence: CASSLGTTNEQFF.

The rearrangement uses TRBV9 and TRBJ2-1, with 8 bases lining up with TRBD1. The germline V gene has CDR1 SGDLS and CDR2 YYNGEE. The V segment lost 3 bases and the J segment 5 bases; nucleotides outside the gene matches: 4. This CDR3 spans 14 amino acids. The CDR3 spells CASSARTGNNEQFF. The DNA of the CDR3 is TGTGCCAGCAGCGCCAGGACAGGGAACAATGAGCAGTTCTTC. Drawing the rest from reference TRBV9 and TRBJ2-1, the complete variable domain is DSGVTQTPKHLITATGQRVTLRCSPRSGDLSVYWYQQSLDQGLQFLIQYYNGEERAKGNILERFSAQQFPDLHSELNLSSLELGDSALYFCASSARTGNNEQFFGPGTRLTVL.

The chain couples TRBV5-1 to TRBJ2-4; 8 bases are shared with TRBD2. The germline V gene encodes CDR1 SGHRS and CDR2 YFSETQ. The CDR3 length is 16 residues. J was trimmed by 3 bases and V by 4 bases; bases with no gene match: 9. CDR3 in DNA: TGCGCCAGCAGCCCCTGGCGGGGGGCGGGCAAAAACATTCAGTACTTC. This sequence encodes CASSPWRGAGKNIQYF.

This clone was counted between two and nine times. V is TRBV6-4 and J is TRBJ1-1; D perhaps matches TRBD1 (5 bases). CDR1 and CDR2 from the germline V gene are MRHNA and SNTAGT. This CDR3 is built from 15 residues. The V and J ends lost 0 bases and 6 bases respectively, with 14 bases between them. CDR3 DNA sequence: TGTGCCAGCAGTGACTCCCAGGGCGGTGGCTCTGAAGCTTTCTTT. This codes for CASSDSQGGGSEAFF.

A single count supports this clone. CDR3 bases: TGTGCCAGCAGTTTATACAGGGATCAGCCCCAGCATTTT. This codes for CASSLYRDQPQHF. The chain links TRBV27 to TRBJ1-5; D possibly corresponds to TRBD1 (6 bases). Germline assignment: CDR1 MNHEY and CDR2 SMNVEV (reference sequence). The germline V and J ends were trimmed by 1 base and 5 bases, with 6 bases remaining between them. CDR3 length equals 13 residues.

This chain links TRBV5-1 with TRBJ1-4; D is possibly TRBD1 (5 bases). The CDR3 is 13 residues long. Germline values: CDR1 SGHRS, CDR2 YFSETQ. V dropped 4 bases and J dropped 8 bases, with 12 bases sitting between them. The CDR3 DNA reads as TGCGCCAGCAGCAAGAATGGGGGGGAAAAACTGTTTTTT. Encoded protein: CASSKNGGEKLFF.

V gene TRBV18 combines with J gene TRBJ1-3; 8 nucleotides line up with TRBD1. CDR1 KGHSH and CDR2 LQKENI come from the germline V gene. The CDR3 loop spans 16 amino acids. V dropped 3 bases and J dropped 0; count of bases not matched to a gene: 4. DNA of the CDR3: TGTGCCAGCTCACCGACGACAGGGGACTCTGGAAACACCATATATTTT. Amino acids: CASSPTTGDSGNTIYF.

J is TRBJ1-1 and V is TRBV7-2; D is uncertain. Between the trimmed V and J ends, which lost 5 bases and 0 bases, there was a span of 16 bases. Germline V gene data show CDR1 as SGHTA and CDR2 as FQGNSA. The CDR3 length is 16 residues. The CDR3 is CASSPRWSLVNTEAFF. CDR3 nucleotide sequence: TGTGCCAGCAGCCCCAGGTGGTCGTTGGTGAACACTGAAGCTTTCTTT.

This sequence joins TRBV6-5 and TRBJ1-4; tentative D call: TRBD1 (6 bases). CDR1 and CDR2 (germline): MNHEY, SVGAGI. The V end was cut by 4 bases, the J end by 7 bases, with 16 bases between. The CDR3 has 15 residues. The CDR3 DNA sequence: TGTGCCAGCAGTTTTCGGGGGGCGAGGGGTGAAAAACTGTTTTTT. Its translation: CASSFRGARGEKLFF.

The chain has TRBV21-1 and TRBJ2-5; TRBD1 is the table's D call and was not checked against the DNA. TRBV21-1 is a pseudogene. The CDR3 totals 14 residues. CDR3 residues: CASSKAGPGKTQYF. CDR3 bases: TGTGCCAGCAGCAAAGCGGGCCCCGGCAAGACCCAGTACTTC.

DNA of the CDR3: TGTGCCAGCACCGAATACAGGGACTATGGCTACACCTTC. This translates into CASTEYRDYGYTF. The V gene is TRBV2, the J gene TRBJ1-2; perhaps TRBD1 as D (6 bases). Trimming removed 7 bases at V and 3 bases at J, with 12 bases between. Germline V gene lookup returns CDR1 SNHLY and CDR2 FYNNEI. This CDR3 has 13 residues.

The chain couples TRBV6-5 to TRBJ1-2; possibly TRBD1 for D (5 bases). Trimming left V 3 bases short and J 3 bases short, with 17 bases between. This CDR3 is built from 16 residues. In germline, CDR1 is MNHEY, CDR2 SVGAGI. The CDR3: CASSYGTGSGDYGYTF. In DNA form, the CDR3 reads TGTGCCAGCAGTTATGGGACCGGGAGTGGGGACTATGGCTACACCTTC.

The chain combines TRBV5-6 with TRBJ2-7; D uncertain. The CDR3 is 13 residues long. V lost 0 bases and J lost 1, with 5 bases in between. Germline V gene data show CDR1 as SGHDT and CDR2 as YYEEEE. In DNA form, the CDR3 reads TGTGCCAGCAGCTTGGGCAGATCCTACGAGCAGTACTTC. This encodes CASSLGRSYEQYF.

The gene calls are TRBV19 and TRBJ1-4; no definite D call. The CDR3 spans 15 residues. V gave up 3 bases and J gave up 5 bases, with 13 bases separating them. Per germline, CDR1 LNHDA and CDR2 SQIVND (reference sequence). The CDR3 DNA reads TGTGCCAGTAGTATCGGAGGCGGGGAAAATGAAAAACTGTTTTTT. Residues: CASSIGGGENEKLFF. The variable domain in full, with the rest retrieved from reference TRBV19 and TRBJ1-4, is DGGITQSPKYLFRKEGQNVTLSCEQNLNHDAMYWYRQDPGQGLRLIYYSQIVNDFQKGDIAEGYSVSREKKESFPLTVTSAQKNPTAFYLCASSIGGGENEKLFFGSGTQLSVL.

V and J are TRBV6-1 and TRBJ2-7; TRBD1 might be the D (5 bases). V was clipped by 3 bases and J by 6 bases, with 21 bases between them. The germline V gene has CDR1 MNHNS and CDR2 SASEGT. CDR3 length equals 16 residues. Written as DNA, the CDR3 is TGTGCCAGCAGTGACCCAGAAGGGGCCCCAAGGGGCGAGCAGTACTTC. It is translated as CASSDPEGAPRGEQYF.

V is TRBV5-1 and J is TRBJ1-3; TRBD1 is a possible D gene (6 bases). Germline V CDR1 and CDR2: SGHRS, YFSETQ. The V end lost 0 bases, the J end lost 2 bases, and 6 bases lay between the germline ends. The CDR3 has 14 amino acids. As DNA, the CDR3 is TGCGCCAGCAGCTTGGCAGGGGCTGGAAACACCATATATTTT. The encoded protein is CASSLAGAGNTIYF.

V usage is TRBV5-5 and J usage is TRBJ2-7, with D possibly matching TRBD1 (5 bases). The CDR3 is 15 amino acids. V lost 2 bases and J lost 2, with 14 bases in between. Germline V CDR1 and CDR2: SGHKS, YYEKEE (reference sequence). For the CDR3, the DNA is TGTGCCAGCAGCTTCGTAATGACAGTTACCTACGAGCAGTACTTC. This sequence encodes CASSFVMTVTYEQYF.

This clone was recorded a few times. The V and J genes are TRBV6-2 or TRBV6-3 and TRBJ2-7, with D possibly matching TRBD1 (6 bases). The CDR3 contains 14 residues. Germline CDR1 is MNHEY and CDR2 is SVGEGT. Trimming left V 2 bases short and J 0 bases short, with 8 bases between. The CDR3 DNA sequence: TGTGCCAGCAGTTACGGGGGCCCCTCCTACGAGCAGTACTTC. Its translation: CASSYGGPSYEQYF.

J is TRBJ1-3 and V is TRBV5-6, with D possibly matching TRBD1 (5 bases). Between the trimmed V and J ends, which lost 6 bases and 4 bases, there was a span of 14 bases. In germline, CDR1 is SGHDT, CDR2 YYEEEE. This CDR3 region has 14 residues. CDR3 sequence reads: CASTRGGSGNTIYF. Written as DNA, the CDR3 is TGTGCCAGCACCCGGGGGGGATCGGGAAACACCATATATTTT.

The genes are TRBV2 and TRBJ2-3; 9 nucleotides match TRBD1. Germline V gene lookup returns CDR1 SNHLY and CDR2 FYNNEI. This CDR3 spans 19 amino acids. Trimming at V came to 6 bases and at J to 2 bases, leaving 18 bases not matched to a gene. The DNA for the CDR3 is TGTGCCAGCAGGCACGGGACAGGGAATGTAGAACTAAACACAGATACGCAGTATTTT. Translation gives CASRHGTGNVELNTDTQYF. Complete variable domain (other parts from reference TRBV2 and TRBJ2-3): EPEVTQTPSHQVTQMGQEVILRCVPISNHLYFYWYRQILGQKVEFLVSFYNNEISEKSEIFDDQFSVERPDGSNFTLKIRSTKLEDSAMYFCASRHGTGNVELNTDTQYFGPGTRLTVL.

This clone was seen only once. This chain links TRBV7-6 with TRBJ2-2; 14 bases are shared with TRBD2. This CDR3 is 17 amino acids long. V shed 4 bases, J shed 1 base, and the junction held 2 bases outside the gene matches. The germline V gene has CDR1 SGHVS and CDR2 FNYEAQ. The CDR3 sequence is CASSWGLAGENTGELFF. The CDR3 DNA sequence: TGTGCCAGCAGCTGGGGACTAGCGGGGGAGAACACCGGGGAGCTGTTTTTT.